Reported below is one T cell receptor (beta chain). The sample originates from a study of blood T cell repertoires in COVID-19. Study at large: There were acute and convalescent COVID-19 samples, and they came from the United States, Italy and Spain.

Authors' processing steps: From reference gene primer amplification, estimates of nucleated cell counts were derived. Generated by immunoSEQ multiplex PCR, the TCRdb table keeps only in-frame clones and is missing some. The V and J calls and clone size come from that table; D and trimming were worked out from the DNA. The data show about 520,000 clones, 80% to 90% seen once. CDR3 length: 13 residues. J lost 5 bases, V lost 4 bases, and 6 bases had no gene match. Germline loops: CDR1 SQVTM, CDR2 ANQGSEA. The receptor comes from a human donor in a cohort sampled during active COVID-19. The chain has TRBV29-1 and TRBJ2-5; 8 nucleotides agree with TRBD2. Specimen: peripheral blood. The CDR3 DNA sequence: TGCAGCGTTGCGGAGACTAGCGCGGAGACCCAGTACTTC. Its protein is CSVAETSAETQYF. The whole variable domain, filled in from reference TRBV29-1 and TRBJ2-5, reads SAVISQKPSRDICQRGTSLTIQCQVDSQVTMMFWYRQQPGQSLTLIATANQGSEATYESGFVIDKFPISRPNLTFSTLTVSNMSPEDSSIYLCSVAETSAETQYFGPGTRLLVL.